This passage covers 28 T cell receptor beta chains from one sample sequenced in a study of cytomegalovirus exposure and HLA in healthy donors. Clones were sequenced by immunoSEQ multiplex PCR, and TCRdb holds only the in-frame ones, with some missing. Of around 100,000 clones in the sample, 85% are singletons; the top ten hold 20% to 25%. The sequenced sample consisted of PBMCs. All receptors derive from a young man in good health and CMV-seropositive.

The V call is TRBV10-2, the J call TRBJ1-1; the D gene is possibly TRBD1 (5 bases). V dropped 2 bases and J dropped 7 bases, with 14 bases sitting between them. Germline CDR1 and CDR2: WSHSY and SAAADI. This CDR3 spans 14 amino acids. The chain's CDR3 is CASSEEGRVIEAFF. CDR3 bases: TGCGCCAGCAGTGAGGAGGGGAGGGTTATTGAAGCTTTCTTT.

The chain links TRBV18 to TRBJ1-2; the match to TRBD1 covers 7 bases. The CDR3 extends over 14 amino acids. Germline CDR1 and CDR2: KGHSH and LQKENI. V shed 1 base and J 3 bases; nucleotides not matched to a gene: 2. The CDR3 DNA is TGTGCCAGCTCACCACTTCAGGGGGACTATGGCTACACCTTC. It is translated as CASSPLQGDYGYTF.

This sequence joins TRBV2 and TRBJ1-3; perhaps TRBD1 as D (6 bases). Germline V lookup: CDR1 SNHLY, CDR2 FYNNEI. The CDR3 sequence is 13 residues long. The germline V and J ends were trimmed by 6 bases and 4 bases, with 10 bases remaining between them. CDR3 amino acids: CASRRGTGNTIYF. In nucleotides, the CDR3 is TGTGCCAGCAGGAGGGGGACGGGAAACACCATATATTTT. Based on the CDR3 plus reference TRBV2 and TRBJ1-3, the full variable domain is EPEVTQTPSHQVTQMGQEVILRCVPISNHLYFYWYRQILGQKVEFLVSFYNNEISEKSEIFDDQFSVERPDGSNFTLKIRSTKLEDSAMYFCASRRGTGNTIYFGEGSWLTVV.

The chain uses TRBV5-1 and TRBJ1-4; 10 bases line up with TRBD1. Trimming removed 4 bases from V and 5 bases from J; junction bases left unmatched: 11. The CDR3 length is 17 residues. Looked up from germline, CDR1 is SGHRS and CDR2 is YFSETQ. This chain's CDR3 is CASSPAPPGQGNEKLFF. The DNA of the CDR3 is TGCGCCAGCAGCCCGGCCCCTCCGGGACAGGGGAATGAAAAACTGTTTTTT.

The chain couples TRBV6-1 to TRBJ1-5; a possible D gene is TRBD1 (5 bases). Trimming shortened V by 7 bases and J by 3 bases, and 13 bases separated the two germline ends. This CDR3 is built from 14 residues. Germline V CDR1 and CDR2: MNHNS, SASEGT. CDR3 loop: CASTPDRNNQPQHF. In nucleotides, the CDR3 is TGTGCCAGCACCCCTGACAGAAACAATCAGCCCCAGCATTTT.

V gene TRBV6-5 combines with J gene TRBJ2-7, with D possibly matching TRBD1 (6 bases). CDR3 size: 14 residues. The germline V and J ends were trimmed by 6 bases and 2 bases, with 14 bases remaining between them. The germline V gene has CDR1 MNHEY and CDR2 SVGAGI. The CDR3 reads CASSLIQGAYEQYF. CDR3 coding DNA: TGTGCCAGCAGCCTCATACAGGGCGCCTACGAGCAGTACTTC.

This clone showed up just once. The V and J genes are TRBV6-1 and TRBJ2-5, with D tentatively TRBD2 (5 bases). Deletions cut 1 base from V and 5 bases from J, with 17 bases between. CDR3 length: 16 amino acids. Germline V gives CDR1 MNHNS, CDR2 SASEGT. The CDR3 reads CASSEGSSLGGETQYF. CDR3 sequence (DNA): TGTGCCAGCAGTGAAGGGTCATCGTTGGGCGGGGAGACCCAGTACTTC.

The CDR3 is CASSLGGGVLNIQYF. As DNA, the CDR3 is TGTGCCAGCAGCTTGGGCGGCGGGGTCCTAAACATTCAGTACTTC. The chain uses TRBV5-8 and TRBJ2-4; the D gene is possibly TRBD2 (6 bases). The CDR3 consists of 15 residues. Deletions cut 0 bases from V and 6 bases from J, with 13 bases between. The germline V gene encodes CDR1 SGHTS and CDR2 YDEGEE.

The V gene is TRBV27, the J gene TRBJ2-1, with TRBD2 matching 7 bases. Germline assignment: CDR1 MNHEY and CDR2 SMNVEV (reference sequence). The junction had 8 bases not matched to a gene; V was cut back by 3 bases and J by 9 bases. The CDR3 contains 14 residues. CDR3 nucleotides: TGTGCCAGCAGTTTTTGGCGGGAGAGAGGTGAGCAGTTCTTC. It codes for CASSFWRERGEQFF.

The chain couples TRBV5-1 to TRBJ1-4; D is possibly TRBD1 (5 bases). Trimming took off 5 bases at V and 0 bases at J, with 11 bases between the two ends. This CDR3 spans 15 amino acids. The germline gives CDR1 SGHRS, CDR2 YFSETQ. This CDR3 reads CASSPSQATNEKLFF. In nucleotides, the CDR3 is TGCGCCAGCAGTCCCTCACAGGCAACTAATGAAAAACTGTTTTTT. The full variable domain, rest sourced from reference TRBV5-1 and TRBJ1-4, is KAGVTQTPRYLIKTRGQQVTLSCSPISGHRSVSWYQQTPGQGLQFLFEYFSETQRNKGNFPGRFSGRQFSNSRSEMNVSTLELGDSALYLCASSPSQATNEKLFFGSGTQLSVL.

The J gene is TRBJ1-1, the V gene TRBV6-1; D is unresolved. Between the trimmed V and J ends, which lost 1 base and 3 bases, there was a span of 9 bases. Germline values: CDR1 MNHNS, CDR2 SASEGT. The CDR3 covers 14 residues. CDR3 DNA sequence: TGTGCCAGCAGTGAAGTGGGCTCGTACACTGAAGCTTTCTTT. Translation gives CASSEVGSYTEAFF.

This clone was counted once. The chain is built from TRBV27 and TRBJ1-4; D gene unclear. V was cut by 8 bases and J by 7 bases, with 8 bases left in between. This CDR3 contains 11 residues. The germline V gene has CDR1 MNHEY and CDR2 SMNVEV (reference sequence). The CDR3 DNA sequence: TGTGCCAGCGGCCGGGGTGAAAAACTGTTTTTT. This gives the protein CASGRGEKLFF.

The rearrangement joins TRBV5-1 to TRBJ1-4; tentative D call: TRBD1 (5 bases). Germline CDR1 reads SGHRS; CDR2 reads YFSETQ. V lost 4 bases, J lost 3 bases, and 7 bases lay in between. This CDR3 region has 13 residues. CDR3 loop: CASSGGSNEKLFF. The CDR3 DNA sequence: TGCGCCAGCAGCGGGGGGTCTAATGAAAAACTGTTTTTT. The whole variable domain, remainder taken from reference TRBV5-1 and TRBJ1-4, is KAGVTQTPRYLIKTRGQQVTLSCSPISGHRSVSWYQQTPGQGLQFLFEYFSETQRNKGNFPGRFSGRQFSNSRSEMNVSTLELGDSALYLCASSGGSNEKLFFGSGTQLSVL.

This clone was observed a single time. This rearrangement joins TRBV28 to TRBJ1-5; 8 bases map to TRBD1. Per the germline V gene, CDR1 is MDHEN and CDR2 is SYDVKM. The CDR3 length is 14 residues. V gave up 9 bases and J gave up 4 bases; unmatched junction bases: 8. This chain's CDR3 is CASSVGQANQPQHF. The CDR3 nucleotides read TGTGCCAGTTCAGTGGGACAGGCAAATCAGCCCCAGCATTTT.

A few counts support this clone. V gene TRBV25-1 combines with J gene TRBJ1-2, with D unclear. Germline V gene lookup returns CDR1 MGHDK and CDR2 SYGVNS. V was shortened by 2 bases and J by 4 bases, with 11 bases between the two germline ends. CDR3 length equals 14 residues. The DNA for the CDR3 is TGTGCCAGCAGTGAACCAGCGTGGAGCTATGGCTACACCTTC. Protein: CASSEPAWSYGYTF.

V and J are TRBV29-1 and TRBJ2-1; the D gene is possibly TRBD2 (5 bases). With 7 bases removed from V and 6 bases from J, the gap between germline ends came to 13 bases. In germline, CDR1 is SQVTM, CDR2 ANQGSEA. CDR3 length: 12 residues. The CDR3 DNA reads TGCAGCGCCGTCCGGGATATCAATGAGCAGTTCTTC. This gives the protein CSAVRDINEQFF.

This sequence joins TRBV28 and TRBJ2-7; 7 bases match TRBD1. Germline CDR1 reads MDHEN; CDR2 reads SYDVKM. Trimming removed 1 base from V and 5 bases from J; junction bases left unmatched: 2. The length of the CDR3 is 13 residues. CDR3 nucleotides: TGTGCCAGCAGTTTATCCGACAGGGACGAGCAGTACGTC. As protein: CASSLSDRDEQYV.

V is TRBV7-9 and J is TRBJ2-3, with D maybe TRBD2 (6 bases). CDR1 is SEHNR and CDR2 is FQNEAQ in the germline V gene (reference sequence). Trimming removed 1 base at V and 4 bases at J, with 9 bases between. CDR3 length equals 14 residues. The CDR3 coding sequence is TGTGCCAGCAGCTTAGGGGGGGTCGCAGATACGCAGTATTTT. This gives the protein CASSLGGVADTQYF.

The chain is built from TRBV10-3 and TRBJ2-5, with TRBD1 matching 9 bases. J gave up 5 bases and V 6 bases, and 7 bases lay outside the gene matches. There are 14 residues in the CDR3. Germline values: CDR1 ENHRY, CDR2 SYGVKD. CDR3 sequence reads: CAISGTGTKETQYF. The CDR3 coding sequence is TGTGCCATCAGCGGGACAGGGACGAAGGAGACCCAGTACTTC.

J is TRBJ1-4 and V is TRBV2; 11 bases line up with TRBD1. CDR3 length: 15 amino acids. V trimming: 4 bases; J trimming: 7 bases; junction bases outside the gene matches: 5. Germline V gives CDR1 SNHLY, CDR2 FYNNEI. CDR3 region: CASSAGQGVGEKLFF. In nucleotides, the CDR3 is TGTGCCAGCAGTGCGGGACAGGGGGTCGGTGAAAAACTGTTTTTT. Full variable domain (rest looked up from reference TRBV2 and TRBJ1-4): EPEVTQTPSHQVTQMGQEVILRCVPISNHLYFYWYRQILGQKVEFLVSFYNNEISEKSEIFDDQFSVERPDGSNFTLKIRSTKLEDSAMYFCASSAGQGVGEKLFFGSGTQLSVL.

The CDR3 loop reads CASSQGQLSTYEQYF. The CDR3 region has the DNA TGCGCCAGCAGCCAGGGACAGTTGTCTACCTACGAGCAGTACTTC. The gene calls are TRBV4-1 and TRBJ2-7; the match to TRBD1 covers 7 bases. Germline trimming cut 3 bases from V and 2 bases from J; bases unmatched to any gene: 7. The germline CDR1 and CDR2 sequences are MGHRA and YSYEKL. This CDR3 has 15 amino acids.

The chain is built from TRBV19 and TRBJ1-2; 10 nucleotides agree with TRBD1. V dropped 1 base and J dropped 8; count of bases not matched to a gene: 7. Per germline, CDR1 LNHDA and CDR2 SQIVND (reference sequence). CDR3 length equals 15 residues. Here the CDR3 reads CASSIVGGTGAGYTF. CDR3 bases: TGTGCCAGTAGTATAGTCGGGGGGACAGGGGCGGGCTACACCTTC.

The rearrangement joins TRBV7-3 to TRBJ1-3, with TRBD1 matching over 8 bases. J gave up 2 bases and V 4 bases, and 4 bases lay outside the gene matches. The CDR3 is made up of 15 amino acids. CDR1 SGHTA and CDR2 FQGTGA come from the germline V gene. CDR3 protein: CASSSTGGAGNTIYF. As DNA, the CDR3 is TGTGCCAGCAGCTCCACAGGGGGTGCTGGAAACACCATATATTTT.

This sequence joins TRBV28 and TRBJ2-1, with a tentative D call TRBD2 (5 bases). Trimming cost V 4 bases and J 10 bases, with 14 bases left between them. CDR3 length: 13 residues. The germline CDR1 and CDR2 sequences are MDHEN and SYDVKM. The CDR3 bases are TGTGCCAGCAGTTCCGACTATTCGGGCGAGCAGTTCTTC. Protein: CASSSDYSGEQFF.

The V and J genes are TRBV5-6 and TRBJ2-3; D gene unclear. V was shortened by 4 bases and J by 1 base, with 10 bases between the two germline ends. Germline V gives CDR1 SGHDT, CDR2 YYEEEE. CDR3 length: 14 amino acids. The CDR3 protein is CASSGGTRTDTQYF. Written as DNA, the CDR3 is TGTGCCAGCAGCGGCGGAACGCGCACAGATACGCAGTATTTT.

This rearrangement joins TRBV15 to TRBJ2-1; 7 bases line up with TRBD1. Germline values: CDR1 LNHNV, CDR2 YYDKDF (reference sequence). The length of the CDR3 is 17 residues. The trim removed 2 bases at V and 3 bases at J, leaving 10 bases unmatched. The CDR3 coding sequence is TGTGCCACCAGCAGATTCCGGGACAGAGGTCTCTACAATGAGCAGTTCTTC. Translated: CATSRFRDRGLYNEQFF.

The chain couples TRBV9 to TRBJ1-2; 7 bases map to TRBD1. This CDR3 is 14 amino acids long. The V gene's germline CDR1 is SGDLS and CDR2 YYNGEE. The V gene end was trimmed by 0 bases and the J gene end by 4 bases; junction bases not matched to a gene: 3. CDR3 protein: CASSVGRQGYGYTF. The DNA of the CDR3 is TGTGCCAGCAGCGTAGGAAGACAGGGCTATGGCTACACCTTC.

V usage is TRBV5-6 and J usage is TRBJ2-1; D possibly corresponds to TRBD2 (6 bases). The CDR3 totals 13 residues. The germline V gene has CDR1 SGHDT and CDR2 YYEEEE. Trimming took off 4 bases at V and 9 bases at J, with 14 bases between the two ends. Here the CDR3 DNA reads TGTGCCAGCAGCCGGGAGATCCACCGTGAGCAGTTCTTC. It is translated as CASSREIHREQFF.